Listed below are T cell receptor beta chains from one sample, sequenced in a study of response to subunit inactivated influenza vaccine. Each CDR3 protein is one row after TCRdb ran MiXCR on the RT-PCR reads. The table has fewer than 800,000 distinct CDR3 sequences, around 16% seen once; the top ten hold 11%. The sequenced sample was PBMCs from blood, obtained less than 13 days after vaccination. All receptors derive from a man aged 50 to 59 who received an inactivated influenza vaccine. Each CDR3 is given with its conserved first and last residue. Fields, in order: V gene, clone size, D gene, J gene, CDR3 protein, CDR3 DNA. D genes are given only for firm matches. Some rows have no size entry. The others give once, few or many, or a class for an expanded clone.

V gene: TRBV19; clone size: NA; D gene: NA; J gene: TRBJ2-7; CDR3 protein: CASSNFGTYEQYF; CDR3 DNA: TGTGCCAGTAGTAACTTCGGGACCTACGAGCAGTACTTC
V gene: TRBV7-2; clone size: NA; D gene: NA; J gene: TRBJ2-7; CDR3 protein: CASSPTAAYEQYF; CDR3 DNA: TGTGCCAGCAGCCCCACAGCAGCCTACGAGCAGTACTTC
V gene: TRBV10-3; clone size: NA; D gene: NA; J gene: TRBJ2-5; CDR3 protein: CAISGGFMALTQYF; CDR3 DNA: TGTGCCATCAGTGGGGGTTTTATGGCTTTGACCCAGTACTTC
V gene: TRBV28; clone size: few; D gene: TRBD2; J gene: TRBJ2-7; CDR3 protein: CASSLTSGIYEQYF; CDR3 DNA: TGTGCCAGCAGTTTGACTAGCGGGATCTACGAGCAGTACTTC
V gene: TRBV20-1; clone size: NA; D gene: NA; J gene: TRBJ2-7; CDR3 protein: CSASHGYEQYF; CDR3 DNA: TGCAGTGCTTCCCATGGTTACGAGCAGTACTTC
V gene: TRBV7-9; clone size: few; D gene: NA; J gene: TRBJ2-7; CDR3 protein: CASSLRVSINEQYF; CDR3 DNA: TGTGCCAGCAGCTTAAGGGTATCGATAAACGAGCAGTACTTC
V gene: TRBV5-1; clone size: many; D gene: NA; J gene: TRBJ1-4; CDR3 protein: CASSYGPTRINEKLFF; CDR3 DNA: TGCGCCAGCAGCTATGGACCTACCCGAATTAATGAAAAACTGTTTTTT
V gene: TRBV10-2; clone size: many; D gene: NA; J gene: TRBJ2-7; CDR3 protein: CASSGLLAGEQYF; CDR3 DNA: TGCGCCAGCAGTGGGCTTTTAGCAGGCGAGCAGTACTTC
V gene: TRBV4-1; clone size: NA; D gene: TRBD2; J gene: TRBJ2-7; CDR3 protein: CASSQDRGSGTYEQYF; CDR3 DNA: TGCGCCAGCAGCCAAGATCGTGGTAGCGGGACCTACGAGCAGTACTTC
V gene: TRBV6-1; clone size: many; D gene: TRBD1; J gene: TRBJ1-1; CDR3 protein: CASRRQGARDTEAFF; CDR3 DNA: TGTGCCAGCAGGCGACAGGGGGCGAGGGACACTGAAGCTTTCTTT
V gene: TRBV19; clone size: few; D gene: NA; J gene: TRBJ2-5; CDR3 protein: CASSMVRIVATQETQYF; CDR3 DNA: TGTGCCAGTAGTATGGTTCGTATCGTAGCGACACAAGAGACCCAGTACTTC
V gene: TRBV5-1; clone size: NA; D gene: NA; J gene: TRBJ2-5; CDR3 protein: CASTVLGSRETQYF; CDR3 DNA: TGCGCCAGCACCGTGCTGGGAAGTCGGGAGACCCAGTACTTC
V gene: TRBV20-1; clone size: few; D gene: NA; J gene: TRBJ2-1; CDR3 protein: CSAIPVARVYNEQFF; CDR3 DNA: TGCAGTGCTATCCCGGTAGCTCGGGTGTACAATGAGCAGTTCTTC
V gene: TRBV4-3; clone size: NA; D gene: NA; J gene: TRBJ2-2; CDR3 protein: CASSQEMMGVGELFF; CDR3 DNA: TGCGCCAGCAGCCAAGAGATGATGGGGGTCGGGGAGCTGTTTTTT
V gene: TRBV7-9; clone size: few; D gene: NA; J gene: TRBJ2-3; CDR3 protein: CASLIDQGTDTQYF; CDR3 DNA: TGTGCCAGTCTAATTGACCAGGGGACAGATACGCAGTATTTT
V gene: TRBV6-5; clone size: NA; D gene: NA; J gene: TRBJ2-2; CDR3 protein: CASSYSTRLLYTGELFF; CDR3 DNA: TGTGCCAGCAGTTACTCGACCCGTCTATTGTACACCGGGGAGCTGTTTTTT
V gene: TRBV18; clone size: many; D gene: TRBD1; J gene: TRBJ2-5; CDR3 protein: CASSPRTGQETQYF; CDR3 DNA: TGTGCCAGCTCACCACGGACAGGGCAAGAGACCCAGTACTTC
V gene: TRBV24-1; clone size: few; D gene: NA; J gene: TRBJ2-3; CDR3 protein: CATSEIADTDTQYF; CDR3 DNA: TGTGCCACCAGTGAAATAGCGGACACAGATACGCAGTATTTT
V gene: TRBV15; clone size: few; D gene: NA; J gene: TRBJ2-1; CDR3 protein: CATSRDRGLSANEQFF; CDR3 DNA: TGTGCCACCAGCAGAGATCGTGGACTGTCGGCGAATGAGCAGTTCTTC
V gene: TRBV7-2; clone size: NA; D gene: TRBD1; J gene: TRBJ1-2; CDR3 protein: CASSSYADRADPYGYTF; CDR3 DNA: TGTGCCAGCAGCTCCTACGCGGACAGGGCCGATCCCTATGGCTACACCTTC
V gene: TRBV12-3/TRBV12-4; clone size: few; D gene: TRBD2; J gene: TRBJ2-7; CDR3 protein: CASSFSGAGVTYEQYF; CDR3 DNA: TGTGCCAGCAGTTTCTCTGGGGCGGGGGTAACCTACGAGCAGTACTTC
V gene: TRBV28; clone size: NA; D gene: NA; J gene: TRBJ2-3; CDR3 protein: CATPLGTQHHTDTQYF; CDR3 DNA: TGTGCCACCCCCCTCGGGACTCAGCATCACACAGATACGCAGTATTTT
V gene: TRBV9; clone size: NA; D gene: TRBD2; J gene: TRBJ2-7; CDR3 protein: CASSVTAGGSFEQYF; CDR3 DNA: TGTGCCAGCAGCGTCACCGCGGGGGGCAGTTTCGAGCAGTACTTC
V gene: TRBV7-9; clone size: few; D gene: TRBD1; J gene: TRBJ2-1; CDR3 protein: CASSSGTGYYNEQLF; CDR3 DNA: TGTGCCAGCAGCTCCGGGACAGGGTACTACAATGAGCAGCTCTTC
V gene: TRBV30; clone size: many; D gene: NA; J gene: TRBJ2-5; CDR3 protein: CAWSVPEVTQYF; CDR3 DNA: TGTGCCTGGAGTGTACCAGAAGTGACCCAGTACTTC
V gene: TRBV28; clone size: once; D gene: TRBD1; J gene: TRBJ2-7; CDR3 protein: CASSSEGAPRYEQYF; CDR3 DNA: TGTGCCAGCAGTTCCGAGGGGGCTCCCCGGTACGAGCAGTACTTC
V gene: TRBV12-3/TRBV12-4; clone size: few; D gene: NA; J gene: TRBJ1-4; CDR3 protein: CASSSGIRDEKLFF; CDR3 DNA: TGTGCCAGCAGTTCCGGAATCCGAGATGAAAAACTGTTTTTT
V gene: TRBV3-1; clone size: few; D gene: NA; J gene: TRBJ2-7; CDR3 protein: CASSRDPGPYEQYF; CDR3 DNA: TGTGCCAGCAGCCGGGACCCAGGGCCCTACGAGCAGTACTTC
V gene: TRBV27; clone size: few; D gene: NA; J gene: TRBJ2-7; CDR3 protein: CASSSQTALEQYF; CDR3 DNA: TGTGCCAGCAGTTCCCAGACAGCGCTCGAGCAGTACTTC
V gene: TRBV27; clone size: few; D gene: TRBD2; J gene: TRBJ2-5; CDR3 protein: CASSLSGRPQETQYF; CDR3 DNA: TGTGCCAGCAGTTTAAGCGGGAGGCCCCAAGAGACCCAGTACTTC
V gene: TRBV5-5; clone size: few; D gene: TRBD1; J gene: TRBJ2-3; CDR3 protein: CASSSKNRGISTDTQYF; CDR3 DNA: TGTGCCAGCAGCTCTAAAAACAGGGGAATCTCAACAGATACGCAGTATTTT
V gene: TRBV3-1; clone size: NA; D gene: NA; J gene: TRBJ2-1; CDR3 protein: CASSQGPGQFF; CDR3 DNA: TGTGCCAGCAGCCAAGGGCCAGGGCAGTTCTTC
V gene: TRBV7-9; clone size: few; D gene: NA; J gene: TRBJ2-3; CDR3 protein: CASSRGSLRSDTQYF; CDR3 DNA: TGTGCCAGCAGCCGAGGGTCCCTCCGATCGGATACGCAGTATTTT
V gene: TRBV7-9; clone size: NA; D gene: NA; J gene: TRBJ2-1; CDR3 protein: CASSLFGSSSYNEQFF; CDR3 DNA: TGTGCCAGCAGCTTATTTGGCTCTAGCTCCTACAATGAGCAGTTCTTC
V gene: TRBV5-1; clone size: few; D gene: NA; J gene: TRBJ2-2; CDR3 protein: CASSPRTPGTGELFF; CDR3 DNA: TGCGCCAGCAGCCCCCGGACCCCAGGCACCGGGGAGCTGTTTTTT
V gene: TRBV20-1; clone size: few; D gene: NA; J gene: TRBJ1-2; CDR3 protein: CSAREGTGRGYGYTF; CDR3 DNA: TGCAGTGCTAGAGAAGGTACAGGGAGGGGCTATGGCTACACCTTC
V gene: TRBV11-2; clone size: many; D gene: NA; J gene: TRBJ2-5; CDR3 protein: CASSSRPALEETQYF; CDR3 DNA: TGTGCCAGCAGCTCCCGGCCAGCGTTAGAAGAGACCCAGTACTTC
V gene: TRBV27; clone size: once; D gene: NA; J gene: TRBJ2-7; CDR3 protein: CASSFGGPVMYF; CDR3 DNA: TGTGCCAGCAGTTTTGGGGGACCGGTCATGTACTTC
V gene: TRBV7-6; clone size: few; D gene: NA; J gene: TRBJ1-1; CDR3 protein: CASSLGTGIGSTEAFF; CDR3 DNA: TGTGCCAGCAGCTTAGGAACAGGGATCGGGAGCACTGAAGCTTTCTTT
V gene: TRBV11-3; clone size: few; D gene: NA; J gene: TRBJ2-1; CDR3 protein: CASSLDLRDVYNEQFF; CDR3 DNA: TGTGCCAGCAGCTTAGATCTTCGGGACGTCTACAATGAGCAGTTCTTC
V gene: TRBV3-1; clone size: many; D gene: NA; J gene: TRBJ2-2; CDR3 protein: CASSTPNTGELFF; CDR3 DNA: TGTGCCAGCAGCACACCCAACACCGGGGAGCTGTTTTTT
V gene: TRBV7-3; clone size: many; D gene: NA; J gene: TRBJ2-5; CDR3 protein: CASSLGSVETQYF; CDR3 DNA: TGTGCCAGCAGCTTGGGGTCCGTAGAGACCCAGTACTTC
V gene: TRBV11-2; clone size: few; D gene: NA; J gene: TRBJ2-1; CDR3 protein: CASSPAEGLSYNEQFF; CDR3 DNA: TGTGCCAGCAGCCCGGCGGAGGGCCTCTCCTACAATGAGCAGTTCTTC
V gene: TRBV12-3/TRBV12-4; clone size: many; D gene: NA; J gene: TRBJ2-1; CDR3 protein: CASNQGSYNEQFF; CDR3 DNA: TGTGCCAGCAATCAGGGTTCCTACAATGAGCAGTTCTTC
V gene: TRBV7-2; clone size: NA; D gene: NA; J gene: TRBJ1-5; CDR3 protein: CASILAKGQPQHF; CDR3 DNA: TGTGCCAGCATCTTAGCGAAGGGTCAGCCCCAGCATTTT
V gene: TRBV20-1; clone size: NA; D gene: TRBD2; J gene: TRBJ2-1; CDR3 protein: CSAQGTSGYNEQFF; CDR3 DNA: TGCAGTGCGCAAGGGACTAGCGGTTACAATGAGCAGTTCTTC
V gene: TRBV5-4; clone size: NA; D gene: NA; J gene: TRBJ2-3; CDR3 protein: CASSLPVQDTQYF; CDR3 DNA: TGTGCCAGCAGCTTGCCCGTACAAGATACGCAGTATTTT
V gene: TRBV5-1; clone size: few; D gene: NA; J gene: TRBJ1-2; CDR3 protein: CASSLGQGKGYTF; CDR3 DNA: TGCGCCAGCAGCTTGGGGCAGGGCAAGGGCTACACCTTC